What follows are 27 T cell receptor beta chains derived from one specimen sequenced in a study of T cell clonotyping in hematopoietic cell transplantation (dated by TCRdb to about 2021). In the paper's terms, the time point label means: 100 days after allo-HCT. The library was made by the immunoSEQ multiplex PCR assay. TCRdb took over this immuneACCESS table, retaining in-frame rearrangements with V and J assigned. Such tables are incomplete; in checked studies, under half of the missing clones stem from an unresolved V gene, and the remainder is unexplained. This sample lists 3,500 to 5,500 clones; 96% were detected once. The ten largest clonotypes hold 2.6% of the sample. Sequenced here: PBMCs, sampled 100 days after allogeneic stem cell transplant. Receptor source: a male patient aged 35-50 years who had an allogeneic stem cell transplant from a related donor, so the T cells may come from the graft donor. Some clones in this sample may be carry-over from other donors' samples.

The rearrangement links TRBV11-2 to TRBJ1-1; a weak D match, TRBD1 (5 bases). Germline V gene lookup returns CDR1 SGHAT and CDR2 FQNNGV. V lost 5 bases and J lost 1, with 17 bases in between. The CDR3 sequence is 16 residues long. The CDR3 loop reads CASSKGYIRANTEAFF. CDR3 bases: TGTGCCAGCAGCAAGGGGTACATCCGGGCGAACACTGAAGCTTTCTTT.

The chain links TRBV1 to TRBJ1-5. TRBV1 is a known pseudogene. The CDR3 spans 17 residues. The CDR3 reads CTSSQVPRRISNQPQHF. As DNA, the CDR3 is TGCACCAGCAGCCAAGTTCCGAGAAGGATTAGCAATCAGCCCCAGCATTTT.

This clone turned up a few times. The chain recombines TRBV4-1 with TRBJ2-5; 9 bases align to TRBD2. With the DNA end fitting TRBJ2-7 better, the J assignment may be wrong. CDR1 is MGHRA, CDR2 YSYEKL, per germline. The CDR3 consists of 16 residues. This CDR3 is CASSQVGLAGSYEQYF. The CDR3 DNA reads TGCGCCAGCAGCCAAGTCGGGCTAGCGGGATCCTACGAGCAGTACTTC.

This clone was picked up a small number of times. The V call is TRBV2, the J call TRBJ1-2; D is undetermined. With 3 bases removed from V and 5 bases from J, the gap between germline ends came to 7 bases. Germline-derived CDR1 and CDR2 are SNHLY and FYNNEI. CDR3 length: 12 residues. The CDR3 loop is CASSEPGYGYTF. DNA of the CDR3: TGTGCCAGCAGTGAGCCAGGTTATGGCTACACCTTC.

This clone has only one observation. This chain's CDR3 is CASSLTPAGGPVETQYF. In nucleotides, the CDR3 is TGTGCCAGCAGCTTAACTCCAGCGGGAGGGCCAGTAGAGACCCAGTACTTC. The J gene is TRBJ2-5, the V gene TRBV7-6, with 10 positions matching TRBD2. The CDR3 extends over 17 amino acids. J lost 4 bases, V lost 2 bases, and 10 bases had no gene match. The germline gives CDR1 SGHVS, CDR2 FNYEAQ. The full variable domain, in which reference TRBV7-6 and TRBJ2-5 provide the parts outside the CDR3, is GAGVSQSPRYKVTKRGQDVALRCDPISGHVSLYWYRQALGQGPEFLTYFNYEAQQDKSGLPNDRFSAERPEGSISTLTIQRTEQRDSAMYRCASSLTPAGGPVETQYFGPGTRLLVL.

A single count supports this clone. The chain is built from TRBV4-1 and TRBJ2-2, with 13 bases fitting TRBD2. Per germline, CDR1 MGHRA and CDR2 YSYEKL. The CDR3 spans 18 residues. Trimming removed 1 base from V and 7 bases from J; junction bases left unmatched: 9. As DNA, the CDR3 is TGCGCCAGCAGCCAAGGAGGACTAGCGGGAGTTAGGGTCGGGGAGCTGTTTTTT. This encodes CASSQGGLAGVRVGELFF.

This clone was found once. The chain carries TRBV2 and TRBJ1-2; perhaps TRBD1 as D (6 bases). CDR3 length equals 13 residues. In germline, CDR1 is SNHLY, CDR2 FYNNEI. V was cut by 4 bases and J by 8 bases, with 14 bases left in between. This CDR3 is CASSAAGANGYTF. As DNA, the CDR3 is TGTGCCAGCAGTGCCGCGGGGGCGAACGGCTACACCTTC.

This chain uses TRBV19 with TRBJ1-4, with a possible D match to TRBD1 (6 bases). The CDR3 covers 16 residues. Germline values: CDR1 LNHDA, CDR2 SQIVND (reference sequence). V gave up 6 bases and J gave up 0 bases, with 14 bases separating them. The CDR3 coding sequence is TGTGCCAGTAGCGGTGTTCGGACAGCAACTAATGAAAAACTGTTTTTT. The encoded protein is CASSGVRTATNEKLFF.

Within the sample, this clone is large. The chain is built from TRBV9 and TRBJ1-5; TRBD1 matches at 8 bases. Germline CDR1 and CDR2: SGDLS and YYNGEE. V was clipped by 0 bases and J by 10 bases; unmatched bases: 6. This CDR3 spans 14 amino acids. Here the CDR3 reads CASSVGQGAFPQHF. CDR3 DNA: TGTGCCAGCAGCGTAGGTCAGGGGGCTTTCCCCCAGCATTTT.

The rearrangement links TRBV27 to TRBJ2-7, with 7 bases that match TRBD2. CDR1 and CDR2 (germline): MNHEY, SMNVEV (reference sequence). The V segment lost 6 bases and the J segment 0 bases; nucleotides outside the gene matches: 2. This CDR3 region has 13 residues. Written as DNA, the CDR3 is TGTGCCAGCAGATCTAGCGGCTCCTACGAGCAGTACTTC. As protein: CASRSSGSYEQYF.

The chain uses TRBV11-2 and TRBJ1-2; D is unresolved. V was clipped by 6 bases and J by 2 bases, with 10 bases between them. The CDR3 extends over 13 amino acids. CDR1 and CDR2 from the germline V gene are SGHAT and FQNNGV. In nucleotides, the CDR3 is TGTGCCAGCAGGCAAGATTTAAACTATGGCTACACCTTC. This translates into CASRQDLNYGYTF.

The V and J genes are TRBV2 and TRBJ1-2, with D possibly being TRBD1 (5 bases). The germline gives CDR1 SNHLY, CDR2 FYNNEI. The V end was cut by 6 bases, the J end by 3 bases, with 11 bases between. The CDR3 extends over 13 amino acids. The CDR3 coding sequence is TGTGCCAGCAGCCAACAGGTCCACTATGGCTACACCTTC. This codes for CASSQQVHYGYTF.

The CDR3 DNA sequence: TGCGCCAGCAAGGCGCGGAATGAGCAGTTCTTC. Protein product: CASKARNEQFF. The rearrangement uses TRBV10-1 and TRBJ2-1; D is unresolved. The CDR3 has 11 residues. Trimming stripped 7 bases from V and 7 bases from J, with 8 bases between. Germline lookup yields CDR1 WNHNN and CDR2 SYGVQD (reference sequence).

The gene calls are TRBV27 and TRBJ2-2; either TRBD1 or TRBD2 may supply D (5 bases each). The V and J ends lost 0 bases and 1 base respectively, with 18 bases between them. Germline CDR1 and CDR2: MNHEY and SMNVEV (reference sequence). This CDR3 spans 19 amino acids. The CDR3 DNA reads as TGTGCCAGCAGTTTATCGCTGATTTCCGGGGCCCAGAACACCGGGGAGCTGTTTTTT. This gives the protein CASSLSLISGAQNTGELFF.

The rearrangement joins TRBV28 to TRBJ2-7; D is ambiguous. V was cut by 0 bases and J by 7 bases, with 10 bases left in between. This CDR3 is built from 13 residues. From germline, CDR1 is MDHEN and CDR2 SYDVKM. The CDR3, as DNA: TGTGCCAGCAGTTTATGGACGGTCATGGAGCAGTACTTC. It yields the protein CASSLWTVMEQYF.

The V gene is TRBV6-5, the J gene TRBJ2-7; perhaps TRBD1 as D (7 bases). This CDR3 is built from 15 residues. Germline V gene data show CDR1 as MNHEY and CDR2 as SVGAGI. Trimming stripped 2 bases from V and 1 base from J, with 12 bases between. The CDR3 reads CASSYEAGGSYEQYF. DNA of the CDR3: TGTGCCAGCAGTTACGAGGCAGGGGGGTCCTACGAGCAGTACTTC.

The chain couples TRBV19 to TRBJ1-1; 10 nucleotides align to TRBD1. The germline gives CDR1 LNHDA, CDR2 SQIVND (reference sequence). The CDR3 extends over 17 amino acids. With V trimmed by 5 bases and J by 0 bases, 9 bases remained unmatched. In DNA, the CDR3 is TGTGCCAGTAGTGGACAGGGGGTCTCCGGTGTGAACACTGAAGCTTTCTTT. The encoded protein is CASSGQGVSGVNTEAFF.

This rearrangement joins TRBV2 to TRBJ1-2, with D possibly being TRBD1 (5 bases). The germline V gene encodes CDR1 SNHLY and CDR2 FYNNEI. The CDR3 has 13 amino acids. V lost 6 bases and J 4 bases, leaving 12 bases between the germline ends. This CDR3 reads CASSADRGYGYTF. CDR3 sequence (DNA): TGTGCCAGCAGCGCGGATAGGGGCTATGGCTACACCTTC.

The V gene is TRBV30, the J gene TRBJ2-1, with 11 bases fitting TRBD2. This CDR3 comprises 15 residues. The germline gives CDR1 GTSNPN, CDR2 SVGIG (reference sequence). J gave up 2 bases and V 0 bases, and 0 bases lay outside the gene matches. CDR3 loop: CAWSVLAGAYNEQFF. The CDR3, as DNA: TGTGCCTGGAGTGTACTAGCGGGAGCCTACAATGAGCAGTTCTTC.

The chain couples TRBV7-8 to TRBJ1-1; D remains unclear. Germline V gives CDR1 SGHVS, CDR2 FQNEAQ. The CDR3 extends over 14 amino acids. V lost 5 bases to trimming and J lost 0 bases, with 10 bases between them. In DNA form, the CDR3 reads TGTGCCAGCAGCCCCCGGGCCATGAACACTGAAGCTTTCTTT. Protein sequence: CASSPRAMNTEAFF.

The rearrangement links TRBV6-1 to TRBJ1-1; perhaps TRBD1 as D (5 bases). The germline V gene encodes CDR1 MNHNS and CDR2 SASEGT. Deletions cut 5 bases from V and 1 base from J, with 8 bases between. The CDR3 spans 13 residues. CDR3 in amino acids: CASSLGENTEAFF. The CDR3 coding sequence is TGTGCCAGCAGTCTAGGGGAGAACACTGAAGCTTTCTTT.

The CDR3 here is CASSLGPLGTEAFF. The CDR3 DNA reads as TGCGCCAGCAGCTTGGGACCTCTTGGCACTGAAGCTTTCTTT. The genes are TRBV5-1 and TRBJ1-1; no clear D gene. V was cut by 0 bases and J by 4 bases, with 10 bases left in between. The CDR3 has 14 residues. CDR1 and CDR2 (germline): SGHRS, YFSETQ.

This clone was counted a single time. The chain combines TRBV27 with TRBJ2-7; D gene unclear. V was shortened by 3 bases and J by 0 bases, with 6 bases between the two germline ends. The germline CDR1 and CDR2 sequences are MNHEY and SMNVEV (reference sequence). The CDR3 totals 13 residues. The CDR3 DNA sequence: TGTGCCAGCAGTTTTAAGAGCTCCTACGAGCAGTACTTC. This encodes CASSFKSSYEQYF.

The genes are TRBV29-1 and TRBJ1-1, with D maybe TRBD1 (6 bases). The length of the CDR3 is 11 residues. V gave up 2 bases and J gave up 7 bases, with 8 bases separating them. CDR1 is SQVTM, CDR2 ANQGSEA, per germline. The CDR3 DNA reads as TGCAGCGTTGAAACAGGGAATGAAGCTTTCTTT. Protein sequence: CSVETGNEAFF.

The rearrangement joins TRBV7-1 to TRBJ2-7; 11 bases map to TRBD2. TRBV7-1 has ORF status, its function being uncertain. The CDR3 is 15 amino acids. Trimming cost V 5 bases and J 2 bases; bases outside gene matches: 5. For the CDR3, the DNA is TGTGCCAGCAGCCCCATTAGCGGGAGGGCCTACGAGCAGTACTTC. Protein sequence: CASSPISGRAYEQYF.

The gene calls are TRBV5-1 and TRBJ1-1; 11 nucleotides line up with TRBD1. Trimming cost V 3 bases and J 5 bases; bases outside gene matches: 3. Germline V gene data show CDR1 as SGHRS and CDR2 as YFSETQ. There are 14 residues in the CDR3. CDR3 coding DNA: TGCGCCAGCAGCTGGGGACAGGGGGTTACTGAAGCTTTCTTT. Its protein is CASSWGQGVTEAFF. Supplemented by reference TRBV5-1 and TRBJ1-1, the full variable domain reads KAGVTQTPRYLIKTRGQQVTLSCSPISGHRSVSWYQQTPGQGLQFLFEYFSETQRNKGNFPGRFSGRQFSNSRSEMNVSTLELGDSALYLCASSWGQGVTEAFFGQGTRLTVV.

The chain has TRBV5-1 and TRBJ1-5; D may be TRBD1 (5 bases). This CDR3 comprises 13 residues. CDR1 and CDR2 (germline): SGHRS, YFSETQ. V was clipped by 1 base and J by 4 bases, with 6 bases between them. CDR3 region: CASSLTGNQPQHF. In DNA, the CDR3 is TGCGCCAGCAGCTTGACAGGAAATCAGCCCCAGCATTTT.